The clone carrying this TCR beta chain turned up a few times. Its antigen is currently unknown. Noted time point: newly diagnosed GD, antithyroid drugs for less than 3 months. The authors made the TCR library using RNA they extracted from PBMCs. Germline CDR1 reads SNHLY; CDR2 reads FYNNEI. Unmatched junction bases numbered 15, after V lost 6 bases and J lost 5 bases. The CDR3 is made up of 17 amino acids. The data derive from a study of regulatory T cells in long-lasting Graves disease. Study observations and caveats: The researchers studied only peripheral blood, not thyroid tissue. Among persistent patients, a larger number of public clonotypes were shared (about 2,700) than among newly diagnosed patients (just over 950).

Sequencing libraries for TCR beta were prepared with iRepertoire HTBI primers and Arm-PCR of CDR3 regions. One entry per CDR3 protein, called by TCRdb with MiXCR from the multiplex PCR reads. The repertoire has about 620,000 distinct CDR3 sequences, roughly 15% of them found once; the top ten carry 15% to 20%. The same data also went into a second study, on T cells in Graves' hyperthyroidism and ophthalmopathy. That study reports: Ophthalmopathy was distinguished from stable hyperthyroidism by 13 V-J signatures.

The receptor was isolated from a woman aged 30 to 39 with Graves disease. The genes are TRBV2 and TRBJ2-3; 9 positions agree with TRBD2. Here the sequenced sample was peripheral blood mononuclear cells (PBMCs), taken at new diagnosis, from a patient treated with antithyroid drugs. The CDR3 DNA reads TGTGCCAGCAGACACTACCGACTAGCGGTTGGGGGAGATACGCAGTATTTT. This codes for CASRHYRLAVGGDTQYF. The full variable domain, its missing parts supplied by reference TRBV2 and TRBJ2-3, is EPEVTQTPSHQVTQMGQEVILRCVPISNHLYFYWYRQILGQKVEFLVSFYNNEISEKSEIFDDQFSVERPDGSNFTLKIRSTKLEDSAMYFCASRHYRLAVGGDTQYFGPGTRLTVL.